The 18 T cell receptor beta chains below all came from one sample that was sequenced in a study of shared clonotypes between healthy human individuals. The protocol was immunoSEQ multiplex PCR, while the TCRdb copy is restricted to in-frame clones and leaves out a portion. Of about 510,000 clones detected, 90% to 96% appear once; the ten largest clones hold about 0.064%. Sequenced input: naive CD4+ T cells sorted from blood. Noted subset: CD45RA+ positively selected. These receptor sequences come from a woman in her twenties or thirties in good health.

V and J are TRBV28 and TRBJ1-1; tentative D call: TRBD1 (5 bases). CDR1 and CDR2 (germline): MDHEN, SYDVKM. CDR3 size: 15 residues. V lost 6 bases, J lost 6 bases, and 20 bases lay in between. CDR3 DNA: TGTGCCAGCAGCTCTCTTGGGAGGGGTAGGGCTGAAGCTTTCTTT. Translated, it gives CASSSLGRGRAEAFF.

This chain joins TRBV4-1 and TRBJ2-1, with 9 positions matching TRBD2. Germline trimming cut 1 base from V and 0 bases from J; bases unmatched to any gene: 13. The CDR3 is 20 residues long. Germline V gene sequence: CDR1 MGHRA, CDR2 YSYEKL. The CDR3 is CASSQGGASGTHGSYNEQFF. The CDR3 DNA reads TGCGCCAGCAGCCAAGGGGGGGCTAGCGGGACCCACGGCTCCTACAATGAGCAGTTCTTC.

The genes are TRBV7-9 and TRBJ1-2, with 7 bases identical to TRBD1. CDR3 size: 12 residues. Germline V lookup: CDR1 SEHNR, CDR2 FQNEAQ (reference sequence). Germline trimming cut 5 bases from V and 7 bases from J; bases unmatched to any gene: 4. Here the CDR3 reads CASSPTGVGYTF. The CDR3 DNA is TGTGCCAGCAGCCCTACAGGGGTTGGCTACACCTTC.

The chain employs TRBV29-1 and TRBJ2-5; D is uncertain. This CDR3 has 11 amino acids. CDR1 and CDR2 from the germline V gene are SQVTM and ANQGSEA. Trimming took off 6 bases at V and 5 bases at J, with 10 bases between the two ends. DNA of the CDR3: TGCAGCGTCCCCGTTGGGGAGACCCAGTACTTC. Its translation: CSVPVGETQYF.

The rearrangement uses TRBV5-1 and TRBJ2-3; D possibly corresponds to TRBD2 (5 bases). The germline V gene encodes CDR1 SGHRS and CDR2 YFSETQ. The CDR3 runs 14 residues. The V and J ends lost 2 bases and 2 bases respectively, with 9 bases between them. The CDR3 loop is CASSLAESTDTQYF. In DNA form, the CDR3 reads TGCGCCAGCAGCTTAGCGGAATCCACAGATACGCAGTATTTT.

Notes on this clone: The sample holds other DNA sequences that translate to the same CDR3. J is TRBJ1-5 and V is TRBV18, with D perhaps TRBD1 (5 bases). This CDR3 contains 14 residues. CDR1 is KGHSH, CDR2 LQKENI, per germline. V lost 3 bases to trimming and J lost 2 bases, with 8 bases between them. The CDR3 protein is CASSPGGGNQPQHF. CDR3 DNA sequence: TGTGCCAGCTCACCGGGGGGGGGCAATCAGCCCCAGCATTTT.

The chain has TRBV5-1 and TRBJ1-4; weak D call: TRBD1 (5 bases). This CDR3 contains 15 residues. Germline CDR1 and CDR2: SGHRS and YFSETQ. V lost 5 bases and J 5 bases, leaving 16 bases between the germline ends. The CDR3 bases are TGCGCCAGCAGTCCCCGGGAGGGGCAGAATGAAAAACTGTTTTTT. Translated: CASSPREGQNEKLFF.

The rearrangement uses TRBV30 and TRBJ1-1; D not resolved. Trimming cost V 2 bases and J 1 base, with 17 bases left between them. Per germline, CDR1 GTSNPN and CDR2 SVGIG (reference sequence). There are 16 residues in the CDR3. As DNA, the CDR3 is TGTGCCTGGAGTCGGGCTTCATCCTCATGGAACACTGAAGCTTTCTTT. Its protein is CAWSRASSSWNTEAFF.

The V call is TRBV2, the J call TRBJ2-7; 8 positions agree with TRBD2. Germline CDR1 and CDR2: SNHLY and FYNNEI. The CDR3 runs 16 residues. Trimming removed 0 bases from V and 3 bases from J; junction bases left unmatched: 7. The CDR3 bases are TGTGCCAGCAGTGAAGCCGTACTAGCGGCGGGCTACGAGCAGTACTTC. This translates into CASSEAVLAAGYEQYF.

The chain couples TRBV18 to TRBJ1-5; the D gene is possibly TRBD1 (5 bases). CDR3 length: 13 residues. V was shortened by 5 bases and J by 5 bases, with 10 bases between the two germline ends. The germline V gene has CDR1 KGHSH and CDR2 LQKENI. The CDR3 region has the DNA TGTGCCAGCTCAGACGCAGGGTATCAGCCCCAGCATTTT. Translating gives CASSDAGYQPQHF.

The gene calls are TRBV7-6 and TRBJ2-7; D tentatively reads TRBD1 or TRBD2 (6 bases each). The CDR3 has 15 residues. Germline V lookup: CDR1 SGHVS, CDR2 FNYEAQ. V dropped 1 base and J dropped 2 bases, with 12 bases sitting between them. The CDR3 reads CASSLDGGTTYEQYF. CDR3 bases: TGTGCCAGCAGCTTAGATGGCGGGACAACCTACGAGCAGTACTTC.

The rearrangement joins TRBV11-3 to TRBJ2-2; TRBD1 might be the D (6 bases). Trimming stripped 6 bases from V and 6 bases from J, with 11 bases between. The germline CDR1 and CDR2 sequences are SGHNT and YENEEA. The CDR3 extends over 13 amino acids. The CDR3 spells CASRPAGAGELFF. DNA for the CDR3: TGTGCCAGCAGACCCGCAGGGGCCGGGGAGCTGTTTTTT.

V is TRBV28 and J is TRBJ1-2; TRBD1 might be the D (5 bases). The V and J ends lost 4 bases and 2 bases respectively, with 14 bases between them. The germline gives CDR1 MDHEN, CDR2 SYDVKM. This CDR3 has 15 residues. CDR3 sequence reads: CASSSFRDLNYGYTF. For the CDR3, the DNA is TGTGCCAGCAGTTCGTTCAGGGACCTCAACTATGGCTACACCTTC.

The chain joins TRBV19 to TRBJ2-7, with D possibly being TRBD1 (6 bases). Germline V CDR1 and CDR2: LNHDA, SQIVND (reference sequence). V was pared by 3 bases and J by 6 bases, with 18 bases between. The CDR3 length is 15 residues. The CDR3 sequence is CASSINPDRSSEQYF. CDR3 DNA: TGTGCCAGTAGTATCAATCCGGACAGAAGTAGCGAGCAGTACTTC.

The chain uses TRBV21-1 and TRBJ1-3; TRBD1, the table's D call, lacks a check against the DNA. TRBV21-1 is a documented pseudogene. The CDR3 consists of 19 residues. CDR3 amino acids: CASSKGYDSTGDSGNTIYF. CDR3 coding DNA: TGTGCCAGCAGCAAGGGATATGACTCGACAGGAGACTCTGGAAACACCATATATTTT.

The chain joins TRBV7-9 to TRBJ2-5; D gene ambiguous. This CDR3 comprises 12 residues. Germline CDR1 reads SEHNR; CDR2 reads FQNEAQ (reference sequence). V lost 5 bases to trimming and J lost 1 base, with 5 bases between them. CDR3 amino acids: CASSGRQETQYF. CDR3 sequence (DNA): TGTGCCAGCAGCGGCCGCCAAGAGACCCAGTACTTC.

The chain uses TRBV6-6 and TRBJ1-5; maybe TRBD1 (5 bases). Trimming removed 11 bases from V and 9 bases from J, with 11 bases in between. The germline V gene encodes CDR1 MNHNY and CDR2 SVGAGI (reference sequence). The CDR3 has 10 residues. The CDR3 DNA follows: TGTGCCTCAGGGTCTCTGCCCCAGCATTTT. It yields the protein CASGSLPQHF.

A single count supports this clone. The V and J genes are TRBV19 and TRBJ1-3; the D is unclear. This CDR3 is 14 amino acids long. Germline CDR1 reads LNHDA; CDR2 reads SQIVND (reference sequence). V was pared by 7 bases and J by 0 bases, with 10 bases between. The CDR3 nucleotides are TGTGCCAGTAAGCGGGCCGACTCTGGAAACACCATATATTTT. It is translated as CASKRADSGNTIYF.